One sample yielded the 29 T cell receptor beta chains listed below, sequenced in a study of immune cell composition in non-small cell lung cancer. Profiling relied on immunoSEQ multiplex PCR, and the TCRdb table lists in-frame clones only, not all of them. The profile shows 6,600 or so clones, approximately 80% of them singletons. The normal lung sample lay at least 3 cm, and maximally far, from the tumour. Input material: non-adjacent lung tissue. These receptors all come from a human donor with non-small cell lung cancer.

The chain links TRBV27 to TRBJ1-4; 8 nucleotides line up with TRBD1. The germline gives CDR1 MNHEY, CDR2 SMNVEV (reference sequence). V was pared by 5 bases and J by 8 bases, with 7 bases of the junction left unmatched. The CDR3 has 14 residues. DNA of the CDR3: TGTGCCAGCAGTCCATCCGGGACAGGCGAAAAACTGTTTTTT. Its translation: CASSPSGTGEKLFF.

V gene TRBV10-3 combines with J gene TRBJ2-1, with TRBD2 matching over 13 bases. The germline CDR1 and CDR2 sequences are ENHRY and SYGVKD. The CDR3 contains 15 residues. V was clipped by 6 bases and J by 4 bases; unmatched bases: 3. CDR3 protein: CAISGTSGKYNEQFF. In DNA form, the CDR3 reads TGTGCCATCAGCGGGACTAGCGGGAAGTACAATGAGCAGTTCTTC.

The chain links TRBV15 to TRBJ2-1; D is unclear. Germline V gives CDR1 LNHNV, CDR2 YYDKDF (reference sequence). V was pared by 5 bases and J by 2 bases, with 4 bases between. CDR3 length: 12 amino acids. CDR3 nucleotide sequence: TGTGCCACCAGCGTAACCTACAATGAGCAGTTCTTC. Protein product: CATSVTYNEQFF.

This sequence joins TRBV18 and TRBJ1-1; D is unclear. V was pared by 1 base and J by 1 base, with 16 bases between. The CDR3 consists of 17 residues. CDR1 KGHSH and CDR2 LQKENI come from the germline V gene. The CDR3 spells CASSPRSGVGKNTEAFF. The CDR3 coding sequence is TGTGCCAGCTCACCACGTTCGGGAGTCGGAAAGAACACTGAAGCTTTCTTT.

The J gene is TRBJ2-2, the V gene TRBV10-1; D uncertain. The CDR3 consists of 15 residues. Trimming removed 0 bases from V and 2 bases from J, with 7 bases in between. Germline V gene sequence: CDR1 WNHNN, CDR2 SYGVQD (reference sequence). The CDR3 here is CASSESVRNTGELFF. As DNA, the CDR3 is TGCGCCAGCAGTGAGTCGGTGAGAAACACCGGGGAGCTGTTTTTT.

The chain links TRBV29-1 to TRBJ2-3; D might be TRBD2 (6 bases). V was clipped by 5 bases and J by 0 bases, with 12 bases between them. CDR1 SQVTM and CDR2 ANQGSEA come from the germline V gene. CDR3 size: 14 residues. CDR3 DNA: TGCAGCGTTTTAGCGGCTTCTAGCACAGATACGCAGTATTTT. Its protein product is CSVLAASSTDTQYF.

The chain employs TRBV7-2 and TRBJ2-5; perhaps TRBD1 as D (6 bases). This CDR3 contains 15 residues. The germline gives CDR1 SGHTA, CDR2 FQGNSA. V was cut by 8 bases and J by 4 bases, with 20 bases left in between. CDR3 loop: CASGRTVARGETQYF. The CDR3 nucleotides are TGTGCCAGCGGCCGGACAGTTGCGAGAGGAGAGACCCAGTACTTC.

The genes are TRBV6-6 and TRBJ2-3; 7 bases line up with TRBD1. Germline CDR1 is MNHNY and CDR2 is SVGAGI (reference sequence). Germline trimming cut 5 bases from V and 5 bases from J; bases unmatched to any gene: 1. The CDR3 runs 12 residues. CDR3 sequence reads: CASSRQGDTQYF. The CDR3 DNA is TGTGCCAGCAGTAGACAGGGAGATACGCAGTATTTT.

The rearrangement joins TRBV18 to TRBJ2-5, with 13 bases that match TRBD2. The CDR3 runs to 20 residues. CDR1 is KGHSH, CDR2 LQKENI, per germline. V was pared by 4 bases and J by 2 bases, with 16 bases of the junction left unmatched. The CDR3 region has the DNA TGTGCCAGCTCACAAGAGACTAGCGGGGGGCCTAGCACGTCTCAAGAGACCCAGTACTTC. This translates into CASSQETSGGPSTSQETQYF. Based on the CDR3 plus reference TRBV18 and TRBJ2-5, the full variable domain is NAGVMQNPRHLVRRRGQEARLRCSPMKGHSHVYWYRQLPEEGLKFMVYLQKENIIDESGMPKERFSAEFPKEGPSILRIQQVVRGDSAAYFCASSQETSGGPSTSQETQYFGPGTRLLVL.

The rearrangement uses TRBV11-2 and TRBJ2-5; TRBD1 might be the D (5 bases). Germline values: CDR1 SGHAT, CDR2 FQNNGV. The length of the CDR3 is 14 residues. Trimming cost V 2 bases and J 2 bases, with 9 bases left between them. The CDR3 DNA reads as TGTGCCAGCAGCTTACAGGGAATACAAGAGACCCAGTACTTC. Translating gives CASSLQGIQETQYF. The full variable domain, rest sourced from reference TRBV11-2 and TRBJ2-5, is EAGVAQSPRYKIIEKRQSVAFWCNPISGHATLYWYQQILGQGPKLLIQFQNNGVVDDSQLPKDRFSAERLKGVDSTLKIQPAKLEDSAVYLCASSLQGIQETQYFGPGTRLLVL.

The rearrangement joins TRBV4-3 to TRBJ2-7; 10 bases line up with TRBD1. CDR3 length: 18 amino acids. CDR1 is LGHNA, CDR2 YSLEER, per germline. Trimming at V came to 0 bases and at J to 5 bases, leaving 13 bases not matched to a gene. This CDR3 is CASSQDFRAGTGAHEQYF. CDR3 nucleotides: TGCGCCAGCAGCCAAGATTTCAGGGCGGGGACAGGGGCCCACGAGCAGTACTTC.

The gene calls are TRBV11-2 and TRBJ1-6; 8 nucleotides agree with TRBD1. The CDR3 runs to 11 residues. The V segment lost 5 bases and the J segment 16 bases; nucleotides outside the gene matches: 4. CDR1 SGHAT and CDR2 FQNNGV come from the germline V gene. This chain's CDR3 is CASSQDRALHF. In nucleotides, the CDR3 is TGTGCCAGCAGCCAGGACAGGGCACTCCACTTT.

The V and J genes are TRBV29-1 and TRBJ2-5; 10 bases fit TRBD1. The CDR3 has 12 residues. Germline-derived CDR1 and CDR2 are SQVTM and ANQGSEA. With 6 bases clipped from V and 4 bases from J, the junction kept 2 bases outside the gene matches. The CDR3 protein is CSVRQGAETQYF. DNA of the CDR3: TGCAGCGTGCGACAGGGGGCAGAGACCCAGTACTTC.

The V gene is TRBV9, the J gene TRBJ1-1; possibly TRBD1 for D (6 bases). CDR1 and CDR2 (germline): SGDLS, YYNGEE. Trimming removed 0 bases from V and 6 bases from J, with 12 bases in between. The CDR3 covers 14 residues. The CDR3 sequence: CASSVGGTIAEAFF. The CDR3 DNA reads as TGTGCCAGCAGCGTAGGGGGGACAATCGCTGAAGCTTTCTTT.

The CDR3 coding sequence is TGTGCCAGCGGGGGAGGGCAGGGCCTTGAAAAACTGTTTTTT. Translating gives CASGGGQGLEKLFF. The chain recombines TRBV25-1 with TRBJ1-4; a possible D gene is TRBD1 (5 bases). CDR1 is MGHDK, CDR2 SYGVNS, per germline. V lost 8 bases and J lost 7, with 17 bases in between. The CDR3 runs 14 residues.

CDR3 coding DNA: TGTGCCAGCAGTCCGGGACTAGCGGGAGAGACCCAGTACTTC. Its translation is CASSPGLAGETQYF. This chain uses TRBV6-5 with TRBJ2-5, with TRBD2 matching 12 bases. CDR1 MNHEY and CDR2 SVGAGI come from the germline V gene. Germline trimming cut 5 bases from V and 4 bases from J; bases unmatched to any gene: 2. This CDR3 has 14 residues.

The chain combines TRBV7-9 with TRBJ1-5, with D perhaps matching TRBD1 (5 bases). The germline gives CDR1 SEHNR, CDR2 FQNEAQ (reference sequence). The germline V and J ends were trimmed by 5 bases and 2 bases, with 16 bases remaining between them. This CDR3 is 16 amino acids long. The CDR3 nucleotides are TGTGCCAGCAGCAAAAGCCAGGGCTTCGGCAATCAGCCCCAGCATTTT. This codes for CASSKSQGFGNQPQHF.

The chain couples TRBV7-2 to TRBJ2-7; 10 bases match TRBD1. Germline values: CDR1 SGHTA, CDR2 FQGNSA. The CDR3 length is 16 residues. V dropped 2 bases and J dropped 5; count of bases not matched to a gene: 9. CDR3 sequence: CASSLIVGQGVNEQYF. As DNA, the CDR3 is TGTGCCAGCAGCTTAATTGTAGGACAGGGGGTCAACGAGCAGTACTTC.

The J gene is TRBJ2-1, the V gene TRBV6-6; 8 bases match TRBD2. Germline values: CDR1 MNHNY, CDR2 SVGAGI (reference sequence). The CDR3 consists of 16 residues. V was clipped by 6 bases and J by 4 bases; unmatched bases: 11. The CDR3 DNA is TGTGCCAGCAGCTCCCAAGCGGGGGCCACGTACAATGAGCAGTTCTTC. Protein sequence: CASSSQAGATYNEQFF.

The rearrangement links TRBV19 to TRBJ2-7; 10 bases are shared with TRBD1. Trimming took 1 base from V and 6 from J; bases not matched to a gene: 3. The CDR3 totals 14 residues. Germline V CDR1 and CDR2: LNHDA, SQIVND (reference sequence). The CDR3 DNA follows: TGTGCCAGTAGTATAGTCGGGACAGGGGTCGAGCAGTACTTC. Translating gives CASSIVGTGVEQYF.

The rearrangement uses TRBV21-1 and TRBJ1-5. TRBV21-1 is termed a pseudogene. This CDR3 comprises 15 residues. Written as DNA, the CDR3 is TGTGCCAGCAGCAAAGTGGCGGATCAGCCTCAGCCCCAGCATTTT. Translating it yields CASSKVADQPQPQHF.

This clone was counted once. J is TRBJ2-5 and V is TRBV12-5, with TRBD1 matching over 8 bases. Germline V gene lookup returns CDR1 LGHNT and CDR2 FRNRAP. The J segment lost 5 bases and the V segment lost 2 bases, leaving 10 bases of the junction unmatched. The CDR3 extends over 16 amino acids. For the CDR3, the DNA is TGTGCTAGTGGTTTGCCCGGACAGGGACTGGGCGAGACCCAGTACTTC. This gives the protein CASGLPGQGLGETQYF. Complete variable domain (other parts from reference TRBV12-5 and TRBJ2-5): DARVTQTPRHKVTEMGQEVTMRCQPILGHNTVFWYRQTMMQGLELLAYFRNRAPLDDSGMPKDRFSAEMPDATLATLKIQPSEPRDSAVYFCASGLPGQGLGETQYFGPGTRLLVL.

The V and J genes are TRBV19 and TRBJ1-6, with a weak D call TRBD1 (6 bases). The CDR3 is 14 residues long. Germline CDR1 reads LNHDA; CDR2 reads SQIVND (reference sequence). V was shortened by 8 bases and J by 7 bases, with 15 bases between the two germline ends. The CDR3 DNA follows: TGTGCCAGTCAAAGGGGGATTCGGAATTCACCCCTCCACTTT. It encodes CASQRGIRNSPLHF.

The CDR3 nucleotides read TGTGCCAGCAGGACAGGGGGAGACTATGGCTACACCTTC. It translates to CASRTGGDYGYTF. The V call is TRBV28, the J call TRBJ1-2, with 9 bases that match TRBD1. Per germline, CDR1 MDHEN and CDR2 SYDVKM. The V gene end was trimmed by 6 bases and the J gene end by 3 bases; junction bases not matched to a gene: 2. The CDR3 covers 13 residues.

The CDR3 is CASIWTLGNEQFF. The CDR3 DNA reads TGTGCCAGCATCTGGACATTGGGGAATGAGCAGTTCTTC. The rearrangement uses TRBV6-5 and TRBJ2-1, with D possibly TRBD1 on 5 matching bases. CDR3 length: 13 amino acids. Trimming removed 7 bases from V and 7 bases from J, with 14 bases in between. Germline V gene data show CDR1 as MNHEY and CDR2 as SVGAGI.

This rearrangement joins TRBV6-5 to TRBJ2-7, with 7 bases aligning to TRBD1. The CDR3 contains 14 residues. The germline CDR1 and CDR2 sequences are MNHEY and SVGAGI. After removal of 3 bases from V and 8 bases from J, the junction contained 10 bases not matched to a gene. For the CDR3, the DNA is TGTGCCAGCAGTTATGACCTTGGACAGGCCCAGCAGTACTTC. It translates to CASSYDLGQAQQYF.

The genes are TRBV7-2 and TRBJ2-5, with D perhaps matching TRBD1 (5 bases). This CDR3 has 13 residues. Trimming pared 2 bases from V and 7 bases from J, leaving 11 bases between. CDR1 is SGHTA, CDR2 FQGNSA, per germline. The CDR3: CASSLKGSGTQYF. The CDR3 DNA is TGTGCCAGCAGCTTAAAGGGGTCAGGGACCCAGTACTTC.

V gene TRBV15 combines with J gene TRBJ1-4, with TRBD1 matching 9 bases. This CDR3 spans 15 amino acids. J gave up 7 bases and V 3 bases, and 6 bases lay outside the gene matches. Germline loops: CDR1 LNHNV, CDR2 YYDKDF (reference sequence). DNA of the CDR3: TGTGCCACCAGCAGCGGACAGGGGTTGAGTGAAAAACTGTTTTTT. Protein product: CATSSGQGLSEKLFF.

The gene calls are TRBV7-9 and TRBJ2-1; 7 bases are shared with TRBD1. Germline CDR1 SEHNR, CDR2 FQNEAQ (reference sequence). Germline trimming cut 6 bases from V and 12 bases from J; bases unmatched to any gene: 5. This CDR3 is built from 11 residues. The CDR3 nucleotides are TGTGCCAGCAGTCCCGACAGGGTGCAGTTCTTC. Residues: CASSPDRVQFF.